Given below is one TCR beta chain in context. This entry is derived from a study of blood T cell repertoires in COVID-19. Study information: Sources were T cells, B-cell-depleted T cells, or PBMCs; the material itself was cDNA or gDNA.

Authors' data handling: Quantification of nucleated cells was approximated via reference gene primer amplification. Repertoires were generated with immunoSEQ multiplex PCR, while TCRdb's copy carries only in-frame clones and drops some. D and trimming come from the DNA, and the V and J calls and clone size come from that table. The sample consists of about 250,000 clones, approximately 92% of them appearing once. Participants spanned ages about 18 to 100 years and resided in 20 to 25 US areas. Participant-given clinical history determined each cohort assignment. The CDR3 loop spans 16 amino acids. The germline V gene has CDR1 SGHRS and CDR2 YFSETQ. Trimming took 3 bases from V and 8 from J, leaving 23 bases between them.

The source of this sequence is a woman between 18 and 29 years old who had recovered from COVID-19. This rearrangement joins TRBV5-1 to TRBJ1-1; possibly TRBD1 for D (5 bases). Input material: PBMCs or T cells enriched from blood (not recorded which). The CDR3 loop reads CASSSVGLGGFAEAFF. In DNA form, the CDR3 reads TGCGCCAGCAGCTCGGTGGGTCTGGGGGGGTTTGCCGAAGCTTTCTTT.